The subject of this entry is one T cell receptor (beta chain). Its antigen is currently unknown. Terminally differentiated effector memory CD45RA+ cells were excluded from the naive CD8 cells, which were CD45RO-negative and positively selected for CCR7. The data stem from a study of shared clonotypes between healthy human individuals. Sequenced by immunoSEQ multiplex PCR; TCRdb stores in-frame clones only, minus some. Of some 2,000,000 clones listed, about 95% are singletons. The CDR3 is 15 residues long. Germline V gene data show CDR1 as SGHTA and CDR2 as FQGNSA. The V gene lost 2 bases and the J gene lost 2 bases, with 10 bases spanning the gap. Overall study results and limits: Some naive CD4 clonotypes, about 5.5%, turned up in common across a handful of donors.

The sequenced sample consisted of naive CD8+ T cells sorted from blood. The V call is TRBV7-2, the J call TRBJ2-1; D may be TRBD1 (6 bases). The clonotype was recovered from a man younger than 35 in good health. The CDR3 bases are TGTGCCAGCAGCTTATACGCAGGGGCCTACAATGAGCAGTTCTTC. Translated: CASSLYAGAYNEQFF.